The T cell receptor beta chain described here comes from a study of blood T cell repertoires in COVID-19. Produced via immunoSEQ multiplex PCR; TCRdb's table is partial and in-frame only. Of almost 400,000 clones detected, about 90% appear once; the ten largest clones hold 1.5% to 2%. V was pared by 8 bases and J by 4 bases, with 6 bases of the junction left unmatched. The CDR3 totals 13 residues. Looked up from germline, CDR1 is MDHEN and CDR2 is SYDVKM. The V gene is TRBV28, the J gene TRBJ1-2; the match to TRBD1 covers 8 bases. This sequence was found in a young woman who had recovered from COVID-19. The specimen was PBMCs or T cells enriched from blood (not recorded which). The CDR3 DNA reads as TGTGCCAGCGGTCCCGGGACAGGCTATGGCTACACCTTC. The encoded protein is CASGPGTGYGYTF.